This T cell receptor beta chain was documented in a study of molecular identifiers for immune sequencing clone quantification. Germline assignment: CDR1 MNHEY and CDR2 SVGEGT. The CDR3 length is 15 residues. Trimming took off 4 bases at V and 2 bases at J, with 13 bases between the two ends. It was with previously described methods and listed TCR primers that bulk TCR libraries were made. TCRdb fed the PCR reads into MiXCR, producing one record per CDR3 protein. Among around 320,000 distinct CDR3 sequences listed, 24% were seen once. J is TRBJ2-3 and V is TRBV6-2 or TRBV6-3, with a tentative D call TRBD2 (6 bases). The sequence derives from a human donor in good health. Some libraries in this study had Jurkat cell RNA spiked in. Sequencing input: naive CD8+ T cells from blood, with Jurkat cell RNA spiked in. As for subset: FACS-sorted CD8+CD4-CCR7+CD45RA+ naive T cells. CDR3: CASSLSGGLTDTQYF. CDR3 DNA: TGTGCCAGCAGTTTATCCGGGGGACTCACAGATACGCAGTATTTT.